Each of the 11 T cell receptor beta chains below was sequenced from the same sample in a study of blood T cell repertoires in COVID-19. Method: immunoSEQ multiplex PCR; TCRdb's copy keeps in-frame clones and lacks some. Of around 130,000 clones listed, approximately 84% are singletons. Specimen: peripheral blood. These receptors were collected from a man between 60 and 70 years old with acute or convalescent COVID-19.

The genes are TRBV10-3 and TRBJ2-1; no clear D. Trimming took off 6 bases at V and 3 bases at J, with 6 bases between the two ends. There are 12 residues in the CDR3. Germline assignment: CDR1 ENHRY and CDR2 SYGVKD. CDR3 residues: CAIRGDYNEQFF. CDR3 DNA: TGTGCCATCAGGGGCGACTACAATGAGCAGTTCTTC.

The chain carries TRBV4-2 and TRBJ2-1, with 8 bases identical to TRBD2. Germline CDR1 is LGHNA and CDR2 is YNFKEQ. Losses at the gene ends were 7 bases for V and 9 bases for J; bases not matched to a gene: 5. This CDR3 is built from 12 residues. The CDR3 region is CASIGAGVEQFF. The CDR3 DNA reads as TGTGCCAGCATCGGAGCGGGAGTTGAGCAGTTCTTC.

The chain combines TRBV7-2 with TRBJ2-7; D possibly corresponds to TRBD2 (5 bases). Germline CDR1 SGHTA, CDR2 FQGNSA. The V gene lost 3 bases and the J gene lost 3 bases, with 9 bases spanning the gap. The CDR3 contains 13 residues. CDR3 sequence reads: CASSLSAGYEQYF. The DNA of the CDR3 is TGTGCCAGCAGCTTGTCTGCGGGCTACGAGCAGTACTTC.

The CDR3 nucleotides read TGTGCCAGCAGCCAAGTGGGCGGGGGGGCCGATACGCAGTATTTT. It encodes CASSQVGGGADTQYF. The chain links TRBV3-1 (or the pseudogene TRBV3-2) to TRBJ2-3; 9 bases line up with TRBD2. This CDR3 spans 15 amino acids. Looked up from germline, CDR1 is LGHDT and CDR2 is YNNKEL (reference sequence). The junction had 5 bases not matched to a gene; V was cut back by 1 base and J by 6 bases.

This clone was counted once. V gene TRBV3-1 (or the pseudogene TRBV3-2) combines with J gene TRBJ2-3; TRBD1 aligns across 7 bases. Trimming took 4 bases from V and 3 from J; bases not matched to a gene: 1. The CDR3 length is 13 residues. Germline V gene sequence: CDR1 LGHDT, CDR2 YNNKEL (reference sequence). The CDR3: CASSPDRTDTQYF. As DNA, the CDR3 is TGTGCCAGCAGCCCGGACAGGACAGATACGCAGTATTTT.

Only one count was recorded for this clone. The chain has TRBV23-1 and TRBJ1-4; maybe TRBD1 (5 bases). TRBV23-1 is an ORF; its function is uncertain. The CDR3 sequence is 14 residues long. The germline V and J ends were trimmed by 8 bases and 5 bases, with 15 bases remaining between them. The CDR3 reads CASPLWTRNEKLFF. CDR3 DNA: TGCGCCAGCCCTTTATGGACAAGAAATGAAAAACTGTTTTTT.

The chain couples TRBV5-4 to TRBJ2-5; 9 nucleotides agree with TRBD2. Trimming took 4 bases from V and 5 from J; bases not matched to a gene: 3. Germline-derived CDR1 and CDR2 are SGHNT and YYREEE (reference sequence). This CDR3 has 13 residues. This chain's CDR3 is CASSPGLAETQYF. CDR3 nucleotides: TGTGCCAGCAGCCCCGGACTAGCGGAGACCCAGTACTTC.

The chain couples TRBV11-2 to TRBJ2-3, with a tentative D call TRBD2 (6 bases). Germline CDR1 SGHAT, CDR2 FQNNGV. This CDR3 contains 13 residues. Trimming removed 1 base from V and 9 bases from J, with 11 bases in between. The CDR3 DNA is TGTGCCAGCAGCTTAGGGGTGGGGGGAACGCAGTATTTT. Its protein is CASSLGVGGTQYF.

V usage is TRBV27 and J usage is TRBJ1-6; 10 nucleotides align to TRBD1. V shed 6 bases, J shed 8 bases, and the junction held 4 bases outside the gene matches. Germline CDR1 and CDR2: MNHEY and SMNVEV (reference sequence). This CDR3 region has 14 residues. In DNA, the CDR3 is TGTGCCAGCAGAGGACAGGGGGGTTATTCACCCCTCCACTTT. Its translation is CASRGQGGYSPLHF.

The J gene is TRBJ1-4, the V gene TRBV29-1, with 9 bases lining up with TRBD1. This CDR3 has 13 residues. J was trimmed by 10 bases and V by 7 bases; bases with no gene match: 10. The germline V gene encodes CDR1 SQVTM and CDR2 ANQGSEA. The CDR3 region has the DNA TGCAGCGGTGAGACAGGGGGATCTGGAAAACTGTTTTTT. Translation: CSGETGGSGKLFF.

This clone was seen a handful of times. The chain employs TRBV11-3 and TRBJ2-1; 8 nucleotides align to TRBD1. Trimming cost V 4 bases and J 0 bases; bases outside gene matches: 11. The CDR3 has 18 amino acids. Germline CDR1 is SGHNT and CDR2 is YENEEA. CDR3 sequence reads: CASSSKGQDPISYNEQFF. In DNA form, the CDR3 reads TGTGCCAGCAGCTCGAAGGGACAGGACCCAATCTCCTACAATGAGCAGTTCTTC.